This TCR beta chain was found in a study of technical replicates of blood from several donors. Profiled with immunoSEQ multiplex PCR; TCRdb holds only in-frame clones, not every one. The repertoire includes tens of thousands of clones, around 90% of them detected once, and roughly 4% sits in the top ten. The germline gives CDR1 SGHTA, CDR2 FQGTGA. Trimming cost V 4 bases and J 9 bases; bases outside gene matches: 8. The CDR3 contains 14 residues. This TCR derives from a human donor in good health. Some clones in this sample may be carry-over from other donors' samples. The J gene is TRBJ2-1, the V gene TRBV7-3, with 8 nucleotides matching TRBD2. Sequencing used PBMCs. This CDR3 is CASSSRGGTVEQFF. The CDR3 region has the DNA TGTGCCAGCAGCTCCCGGGGGGGGACCGTTGAGCAGTTCTTC.